The clone carrying this T cell receptor beta chain has a handful of counts. Its antigen is currently unknown. This entry is derived from a study of OX40 agonist ivuxolimab in advanced cancers. At the level of the study: Partial responses were achieved by three patients, one with hepatocellular carcinoma and two with cutaneous melanoma. Study-wide results and limits: Among T cells, CD8+ cells averaged more expanded clones than CD4+ cells.

The protocol was immunoSEQ multiplex PCR, while the TCRdb copy is restricted to in-frame clones and leaves out a portion. The data hold fewer than 100,000 clones, with more than 80% observed a single time. Trimming removed 2 bases at V and 0 bases at J, with 17 bases between. This CDR3 has 17 residues. Sample: CD4+ or CD8+ T cells sorted from blood, taken in a trial of the OX40 agonist ivuxolimab. The gene calls are TRBV6-7 and TRBJ2-7; D ambiguous. TRBV6-7 is assigned to the ORF class and has an uncertain function. This clonotype originated in an adult with an advanced solid tumor such as melanoma, head and neck, liver or kidney cancer. CDR3 nucleotides: TGTGCCAGCAGTTACACGAGTGTCGTGTGGAGCTCCTACGAGCAGTACGTC. Its translation: CASSYTSVVWSSYEQYV.